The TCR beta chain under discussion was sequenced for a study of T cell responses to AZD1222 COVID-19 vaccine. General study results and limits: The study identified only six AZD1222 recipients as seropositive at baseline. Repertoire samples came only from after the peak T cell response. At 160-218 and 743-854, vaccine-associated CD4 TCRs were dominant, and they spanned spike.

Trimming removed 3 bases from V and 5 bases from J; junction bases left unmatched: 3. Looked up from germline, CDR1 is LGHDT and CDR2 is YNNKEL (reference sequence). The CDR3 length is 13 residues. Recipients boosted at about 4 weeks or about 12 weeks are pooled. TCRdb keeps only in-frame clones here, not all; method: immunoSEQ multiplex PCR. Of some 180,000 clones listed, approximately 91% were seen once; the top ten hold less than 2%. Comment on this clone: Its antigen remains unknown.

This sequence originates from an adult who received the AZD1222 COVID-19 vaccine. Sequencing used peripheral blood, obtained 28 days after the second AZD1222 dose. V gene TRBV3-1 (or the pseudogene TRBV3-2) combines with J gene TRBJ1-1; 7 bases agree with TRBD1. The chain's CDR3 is CASSQTGSTEAFF. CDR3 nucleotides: TGTGCCAGCAGCCAGACAGGGAGTACTGAAGCTTTCTTT.